Listed below are T cell receptor beta chains from one sample, sequenced in a study of CD8+CD57+ T cells in acquired aplastic anemia. TCRdb recomputed calls from the reads with MiXCR, one row per CDR3 protein. The sample gives roughly 200,000 distinct CDR3 sequences, 50% to 70% of which show up once; roughly 53% is in the top ten. Sequenced sample: sorted CD4+, CD8+, or CD8+CD57+ T cells (not recorded which) from PBMCs. All receptors come from a human donor with aplastic anemia. Each CDR3 is given with its conserved first and last residue. A D gene is named only where the DNA matches it firmly. Clone size is given for some rows only: seen once, a few or many times, or a class if the clone is expanded.

>TRBV5-1|.|TRBJ2-7|few
TGCGCCAGCAGCTTGCGGCAGCGGTCCCCCTACGAGCAGTACTTC
CASSLRQRSPYEQYF
>TRBV5-1|.|TRBJ2-7|once
TGCGCCAGCAGCTTGGTAAGGGAAGAGCAGTACTTC
CASSLVREEQYF
>TRBV7-8|.|TRBJ2-7|few
TGTGCCAGCAGCTTAGGTGGGGCCGGCAGGTTAATCTACGAGCAGTACTTC
CASSLGGAGRLIYEQYF
>TRBV7-9|.|TRBJ1-2|.
TGTGCCAGCAGCTTCAACAGGGAGGGCTACACCTTC
CASSFNREGYTF
>TRBV2|TRBD2|TRBJ2-3|.
TGTGCCAGCACACTAGCGGGGGGGGTCACAGATACGCAGTATTTT
CASTLAGGVTDTQYF
>TRBV7-2|.|TRBJ2-1|.
TGTGCCAGCAGCTCGACAGGTGTCTCCTACAATGAGCAGTTCTTC
CASSSTGVSYNEQFF
>TRBV9|.|TRBJ1-1|.
TGTGCCAGCAGTTTAGGACAGCCTCAGCGGTGGGCTTTCTTT
CASSLGQPQRWAFF
>TRBV2|.|TRBJ2-3|many
TGTGCCAGCTGGCAGGGCCACACAGATACGCAGTATTTT
CASWQGHTDTQYF
>TRBV7-6|.|TRBJ2-7|.
TGTGCCAGCAGCCCCGAGGAAAAGGGCGGCTACGAGCAGTACTTC
CASSPEEKGGYEQYF
>TRBV20-1|.|TRBJ1-1|once
TGCAGTGCTAGAGATCTCCTGATGAACACTGAAGCTTTCTTT
CSARDLLMNTEAFF
>TRBV15|.|TRBJ2-3|.
TGTGCCACCAGCAGAGTAAGACTAGGGTTTCACGCGCCGGATACGCAGTATTTT
CATSRVRLGFHAPDTQYF
>TRBV5-6|.|TRBJ2-7|few
TGTGCCAGCAGCTTCGGTACCGCCCAGTACTTC
CASSFGTAQYF
>TRBV12-3/TRBV12-4|TRBD1|TRBJ2-7|.
TGTGCCAGCAGACTCCGGGACAGGGGGCCCTACGAGCAGTACTTC
CASRLRDRGPYEQYF
>TRBV20-1|.|TRBJ1-1|.
TGCAGTGCTAGGATGGCGTTAGAAGCTTTCTTT
CSARMALEAFF
>TRBV29-1|.|TRBJ1-4|.
TGCAGCGTTCTAGCCGGAGAAAAACTGTTTTTT
CSVLAGEKLFF
>TRBV9|TRBD1|TRBJ2-3|.
TGTGCCAGCAGCCTCTTAGGACAGGGAAACACAGATACGCAGTATTTT
CASSLLGQGNTDTQYF
>TRBV2|TRBD1|TRBJ2-7|many
TGTGCCAGTACTCCCGGACAGGTTATGGGCTACGAGCAGTACTTC
CASTPGQVMGYEQYF
>TRBV20-1|.|TRBJ2-7|.
TGCAGTGTCTCGGACCGTGTCTACGAGCAGTACTTC
CSVSDRVYEQYF
>TRBV19|TRBD1|TRBJ2-7|.
TGTGCCAGTAGGACACAGGGGGTGATCTACGAGCAGTACTTC
CASRTQGVIYEQYF
>TRBV7-9|.|TRBJ1-1|.
TGTGCCAGCAGCCCCAGTGGGGGGGCCGAAGCTTTCTTT
CASSPSGGAEAFF
>TRBV20-1|.|TRBJ1-2|few
TGCAGTGCTAGGGTGGAACCTCCCCGGAGTGGCTACACCTTC
CSARVEPPRSGYTF
>TRBV19|.|TRBJ1-5|.
TGTGCCAGTAGTATGGCAGGGCTCAGCAATCAGCCCCAGCATTTT
CASSMAGLSNQPQHF
>TRBV24-1|TRBD1|TRBJ1-2|.
TGTGCCACCAGTGACCCGACAGGGGGTAAGGACTATGGCTACACCTTC
CATSDPTGGKDYGYTF
>TRBV5-4|TRBD1|TRBJ1-6|once
TGTGCCAGCAGCCCCGGGACAGACGGCGCTTCACCCCTCCACTTT
CASSPGTDGASPLHF
>TRBV20-1|TRBD1|TRBJ2-2|.
TGCAGTGCGAGGACAGGGTGGAACACCGGGGAGCTGTTTTTT
CSARTGWNTGELFF
>TRBV7-9|.|TRBJ2-1|.
TGTGCCAGCAGCCTTAGGGCAGGGAATGAGCAGTTCTTC
CASSLRAGNEQFF
>TRBV20-1|.|TRBJ2-7|.
TGCAGTGCTAGAGATCCGAGACGGGACTCCTACGAGCAGTACTTC
CSARDPRRDSYEQYF
>TRBV7-9|.|TRBJ2-7|few
TGTGCCAGCAGCGGACCCGTTTTGGAGCAGTACTTC
CASSGPVLEQYF
>TRBV7-7|.|TRBJ2-5|.
TGTGCTAGCAGCCCGACTGCCGGGACGCAAGAGACCCAGTACTTC
CASSPTAGTQETQYF
>TRBV9|.|TRBJ2-3|.
TGTGCCAGCAGCGTAGTAGGTGGAGCGTCTAGGGCAGATACGCAGTATTTT
CASSVVGGASRADTQYF
>TRBV10-3|TRBD2|TRBJ2-1|.
TGTGCCATCAGTGGGGGGGGATTAGCTCGTTTAGGTGAGCAGTTCTTC
CAISGGGLARLGEQFF
>TRBV20-1|.|TRBJ1-4|many
TGCAGTGCTAGAGATGGTGTCTCGGATGAAAAACTGTTTTTT
CSARDGVSDEKLFF
>TRBV2|TRBD2|TRBJ2-4|once
TGTACCAGCTCCGCGGGGGGGCGCACAGCCCCAGCCAAAAACATTCAGTACTTC
CTSSAGGRTAPAKNIQYF
>TRBV20-1|.|TRBJ1-2|once
TGCAGTGCTAGAGACGATCCCGGTAGGGCGGTGAGTGGCTACACCTTC
CSARDDPGRAVSGYTF
>TRBV19|TRBD1|TRBJ1-6|.
TGTGCCAGTACTACGGACAGGGCAGTATCTTCACCCCTCCACTTT
CASTTDRAVSSPLHF
>TRBV11-3|TRBD2|TRBJ2-7|once
TGTGCCAGCAGCTCTGGACTAGGGCAGTACTTC
CASSSGLGQYF
>TRBV2|TRBD1|TRBJ2-7|once
TGTGCCAGCAGTCCCGCGACAGGGGCCCGTTACGAGCAGTACTTC
CASSPATGARYEQYF
>TRBV20-1|.|TRBJ2-7|.
TGCAGTGCTAGAGCAGGGAACTACGAGCAGTACTTC
CSARAGNYEQYF
>TRBV20-1|TRBD1|TRBJ2-7|.
TGCAGTGCCAGCAGCTCGGACAGGGGAGCGTACGAGCAGTACTTC
CSASSSDRGAYEQYF
>TRBV2|.|TRBJ1-3|.
TGTGCCAGCGGGGGGAATGGAAACACAATATTTTTT
CASGGNGNTIFF
>TRBV20-1|TRBD1|TRBJ1-5|.
TGCAGTGCCAAACAGGGGACTCAGCCCCAGCATTTT
CSAKQGTQPQHF
>TRBV5-4|.|TRBJ1-2|.
TGTGCCAGCAGCTTGGATGGGGGATTCCTTAATGGCTACACCTTC
CASSLDGGFLNGYTF
>TRBV14|.|TRBJ2-7|once
TGTGCCAGCAGCCAAGATTTCGGCAGGGTCTACGAGCAGTACTTC
CASSQDFGRVYEQYF
>TRBV29-1|.|TRBJ2-7|few
TGCAGCGGCACGCCTGGGCCTTCCTACGAGCAGTACTTC
CSGTPGPSYEQYF
>TRBV20-1|TRBD1|TRBJ2-2|many
TGCAGTGCCTCGCAGGGGGACACCGGGGAGCTGTTTTTT
CSASQGDTGELFF
>TRBV20-1|TRBD2|TRBJ2-5|.
TGCAGTGCTAGTGGGACTAGCAGCCAAGAGACCCAGTACTTC
CSASGTSSQETQYF
>TRBV12-3/TRBV12-4|.|TRBJ1-2|once
TGTGCCAGCAGTTTAGGGAAGGGCAGGGCGGCCTTC
CASSLGKGRAAF
>TRBV20-1|TRBD2|TRBJ2-5|.
TGCAGTGCTAGGGGACTAGCCCGTCCGAGAGGGGAGACCCAGTACTTC
CSARGLARPRGETQYF
>TRBV5-1|.|TRBJ1-5|.
TGCGCCAGCAGCTTGGAGGCAGACCAGCCCCAGCATTTT
CASSLEADQPQHF
>TRBV7-6|TRBD1|TRBJ1-2|.
TGTGCCAGCAGCTTAGCGGCGCAGGGGGGTTCGTCCGGCTATGGCTACACCTTC
CASSLAAQGGSSGYGYTF
>TRBV19|TRBD1|TRBJ1-6|.
TGTGCCAGCAGCGAAGGACAGGGAGCCCATCGGTCACCCCTCCACTTT
CASSEGQGAHRSPLHF
>TRBV7-3|TRBD1|TRBJ1-3|once
TGTGCCAGCAGCTTAGGGACAGGGGCTGGAAACACCATATATTTT
CASSLGTGAGNTIYF
>TRBV24-1|.|TRBJ2-7|.
TGTGCCACCAGTGTTATACGTAACAGTGACTCCTACGAGCAGTACTTC
CATSVIRNSDSYEQYF